This TCR beta chain comes out of a study of blood T cell repertoires in COVID-19. Libraries were prepared by immunoSEQ multiplex PCR; TCRdb keeps only in-frame clonotypes and omits some of them. Altogether 350,000 or so clones are present, 87% being singletons, with the ten largest covering approximately 0.99%. In germline, CDR1 is SEHNR, CDR2 FQNEAQ (reference sequence). V lost 0 bases to trimming and J lost 5 bases; unmatched junction nucleotides: 11. This CDR3 has 17 residues. Study members were between about 18 and 100 years old and lived in fewer than 30 US regions. Recovery among Cohort 3 donors was established by two negative PCRs, clearance, or symptom resolution.

The sequenced material came from PBMCs or T cells enriched from blood (not recorded which). The sequence was collected from a woman in her 30s who had recovered from COVID-19. This chain uses TRBV7-9 with TRBJ2-7, with 9 bases identical to TRBD2. CDR3 sequence reads: CASSLAGASGAWDEQYF. The CDR3 coding sequence is TGTGCCAGCAGCTTAGCGGGCGCTAGCGGGGCTTGGGACGAGCAGTACTTC.